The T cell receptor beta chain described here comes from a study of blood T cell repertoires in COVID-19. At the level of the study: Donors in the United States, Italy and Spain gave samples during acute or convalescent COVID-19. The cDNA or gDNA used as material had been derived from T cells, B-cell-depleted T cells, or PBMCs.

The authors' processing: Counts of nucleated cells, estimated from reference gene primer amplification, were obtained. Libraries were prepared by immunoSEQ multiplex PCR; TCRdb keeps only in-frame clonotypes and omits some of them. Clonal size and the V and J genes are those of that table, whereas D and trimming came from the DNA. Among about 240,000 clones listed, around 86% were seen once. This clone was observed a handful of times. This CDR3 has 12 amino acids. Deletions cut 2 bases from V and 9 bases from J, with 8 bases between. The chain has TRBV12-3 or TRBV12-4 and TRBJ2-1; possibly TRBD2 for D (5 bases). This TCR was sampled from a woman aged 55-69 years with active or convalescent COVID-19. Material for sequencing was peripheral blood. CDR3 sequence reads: CASSLRGSEQFF. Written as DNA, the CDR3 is TGTGCCAGCAGTTTACGGGGATCTGAGCAGTTCTTC.